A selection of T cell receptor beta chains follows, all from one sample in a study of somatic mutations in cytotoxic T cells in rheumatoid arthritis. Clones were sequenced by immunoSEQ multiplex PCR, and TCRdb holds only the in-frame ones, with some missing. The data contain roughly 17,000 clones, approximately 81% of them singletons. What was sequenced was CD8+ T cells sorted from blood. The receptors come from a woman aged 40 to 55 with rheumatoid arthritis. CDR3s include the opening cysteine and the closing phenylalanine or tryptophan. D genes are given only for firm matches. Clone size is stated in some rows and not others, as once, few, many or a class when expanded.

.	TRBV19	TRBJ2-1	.	CASTKDAGYNSYNEQFF	TGTGCCAGTACCAAAGATGCGGGGTACAACTCCTACAATGAGCAGTTCTTC
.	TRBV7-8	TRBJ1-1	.	CASTPTGTAEAFF	TGTGCCAGCACCCCAACAGGGACGGCTGAAGCTTTCTTT
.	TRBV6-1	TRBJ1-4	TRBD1	CASSESRGLGEKLFF	TGTGCCAGCAGTGAATCCAGGGGGCTGGGTGAAAAACTGTTTTTT
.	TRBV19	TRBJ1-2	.	CASRLGGYGYTF	TGTGCCAGTAGGCTAGGGGGCTATGGCTACACCTTC
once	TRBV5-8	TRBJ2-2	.	CASSPNPGRNTGELFF	TGTGCCAGCAGCCCGAACCCGGGAAGGAACACCGGGGAGCTGTTTTTT
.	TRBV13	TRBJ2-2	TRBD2	CASSLRGSGRAAGELFF	TGTGCCAGCAGCTTGAGGGGTAGCGGGAGGGCCGCCGGGGAGCTGTTTTTT
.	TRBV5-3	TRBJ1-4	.	CARSLGQDKLIEKLFF	TGTGCCAGAAGCTTGGGACAGGACAAATTAATTGAAAAACTGTTTTTT
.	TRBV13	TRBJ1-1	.	CASSLGSEGTEAFF	TGTGCCAGCAGCTTAGGTTCGGAGGGCACTGAAGCTTTCTTT
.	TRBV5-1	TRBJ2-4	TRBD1	CASSTGQIKNIQYF	TGCGCCAGCAGCACGGGACAGATCAAAAACATTCAGTACTTC
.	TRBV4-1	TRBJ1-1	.	CASSQAPPGGDTEAFF	TGCGCCAGCAGCCAAGCCCCTCCGGGGGGCGACACTGAAGCTTTCTTT
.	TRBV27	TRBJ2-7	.	CASSPSSAESYEQYF	TGTGCCAGCAGCCCTTCTAGCGCCGAGTCCTACGAGCAGTACTTC